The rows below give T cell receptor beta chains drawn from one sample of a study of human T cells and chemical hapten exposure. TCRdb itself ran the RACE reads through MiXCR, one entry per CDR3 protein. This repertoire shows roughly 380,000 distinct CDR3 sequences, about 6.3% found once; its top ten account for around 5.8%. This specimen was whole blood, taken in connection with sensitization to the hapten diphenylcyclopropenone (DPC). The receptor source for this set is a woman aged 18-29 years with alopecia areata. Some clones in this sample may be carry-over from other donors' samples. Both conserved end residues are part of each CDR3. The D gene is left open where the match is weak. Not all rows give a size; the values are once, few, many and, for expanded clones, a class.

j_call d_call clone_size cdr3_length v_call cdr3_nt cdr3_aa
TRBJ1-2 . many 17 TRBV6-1 TGTGCCAGCAGTGAGGACCCCCTAGGTAGGACCTCCTATGGCTACACCTTC CASSEDPLGRTSYGYTF
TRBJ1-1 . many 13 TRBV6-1 TGTGCCAGCATAGAGACCCAGAACACTGAAGCTTTCTTT CASIETQNTEAFF
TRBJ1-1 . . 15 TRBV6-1 TGTGCCGGGCGGAAGGACACGCGAGGTAACACTGAAGCTTTCTTT CAGRKDTRGNTEAFF
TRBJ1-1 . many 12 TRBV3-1 TGTGCCAGCAGCCCCCCGGGACTAATGGCTTTCTTT CASSPPGLMAFF
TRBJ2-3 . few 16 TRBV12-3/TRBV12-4 TGTGCCAGCAGTTGGGCGGGGGGACAGAGCACAGATACGCAGTATTTT CASSWAGGQSTDTQYF
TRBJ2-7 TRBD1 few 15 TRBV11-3 TGTGCCAGCAGCCCGGGACAGGTTGACTCCTACGAGCAGTACTTC CASSPGQVDSYEQYF
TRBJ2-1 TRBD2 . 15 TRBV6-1 TGTGCCAGCAGCCCCCTGAGCGGGGGGGCTTATGAGCAGTTCTTC CASSPLSGGAYEQFF
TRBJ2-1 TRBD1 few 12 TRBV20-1 TGCAGCGCGGGACAGGGGAGGAATGAGCAGTTCTTC CSAGQGRNEQFF
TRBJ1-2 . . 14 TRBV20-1 TGCAGTGCTAGAGATGGGGGAGGGAACTATGGCTACACCTTC CSARDGGGNYGYTF
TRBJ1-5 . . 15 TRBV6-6 TGTGCCAGCAGTCCCCAGGCGGGGAGCAATCAGCCCCAGCATTTT CASSPQAGSNQPQHF
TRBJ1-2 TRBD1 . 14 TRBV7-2 TGTGCCAGCAGCTCAGCGGTGTACAGGGGAGGCTACACCTTC CASSSAVYRGGYTF
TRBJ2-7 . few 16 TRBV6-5 TGTGCCAGCAGTTACTCCATCGCGCGGGGCAACTACGAGCAGTACTTC CASSYSIARGNYEQYF
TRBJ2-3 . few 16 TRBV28 TGTGCCAGCAGTTCACCCCGCGTGGACAACACAGATACGCAGTATTTT CASSSPRVDNTDTQYF
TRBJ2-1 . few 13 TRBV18 TGTGCCAGCTCACCGGATAGCATGGGTGAGCAGTTCTTC CASSPDSMGEQFF
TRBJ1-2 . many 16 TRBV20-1 TGCAGTGCTAGCTCTGCCCCCCGGGCGGACCTCTATGGCTACACCTTC CSASSAPRADLYGYTF
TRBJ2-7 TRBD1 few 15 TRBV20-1 TGCAGTGCTAGAGATCCGGGACAGGGAAGAAACGAGCAGTACTTC CSARDPGQGRNEQYF
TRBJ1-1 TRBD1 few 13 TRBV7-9 TGTGCCAGCAGCTTAAGCGGGGGACAGGGATCTCTCTTT CASSLSGGQGSLF
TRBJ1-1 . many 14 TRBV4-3 TGCGCCAGCAGCCAAGATGAGGGCAGCACTGAAGCTTTCTTT CASSQDEGSTEAFF
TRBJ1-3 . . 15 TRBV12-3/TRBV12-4 TGTGCCAGCAGTTTCGGGTATCCAGCTGGAAACACCATATATTTT CASSFGYPAGNTIYF
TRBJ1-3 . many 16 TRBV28 TGTGCCAGCAGTTTTCTTGGGCCTTTCTCTGGAAACACCATATATTTT CASSFLGPFSGNTIYF
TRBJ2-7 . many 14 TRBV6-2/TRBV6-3 TGTGCCAGCAGTTACTCGGGGGCCTACTACGAGCAGTACTTC CASSYSGAYYEQYF
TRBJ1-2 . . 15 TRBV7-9 TGTGCCAGCAGCTTATTGTGGGGCGAGGGGTATGGCTACACCTTC CASSLLWGEGYGYTF
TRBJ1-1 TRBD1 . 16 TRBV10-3 TGTGCCATCAGTTGGGACAGGGAAAGTGGAAACACTGAAGCTTTCTTT CAISWDRESGNTEAFF
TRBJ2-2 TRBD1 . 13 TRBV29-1 TGCAGCGTTGGGGACAGTGGGACCGGGGAGCTGTTTTTT CSVGDSGTGELFF
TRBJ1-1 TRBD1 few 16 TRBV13 TGTGCCAGCAGCTTAGTCGCAGGACAGGGGAACACTGAAGCTTTCTTT CASSLVAGQGNTEAFF
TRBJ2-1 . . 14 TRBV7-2 TGTGCCAGCAGCTTAGTAGTTGGCGACAATGAGCAGTTCTTC CASSLVVGDNEQFF
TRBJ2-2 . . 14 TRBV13 TGTGCCAGCAGGATAGGGGCAAGCACCGGGGAGCTGTTTTTT CASRIGASTGELFF